The clone carrying this T cell receptor (beta chain) was recorded a few times. Antigen specificity is unknown. Treatment meaning: approximately nine-day PBMC culture with coronavirus spike peptide pools or control peptides (ViraFEST assay). Germline V lookup: CDR1 DFQATT, CDR2 SNEGSKA (reference sequence). This CDR3 has 13 amino acids. Trimming cost V 5 bases and J 7 bases, with 17 bases left between them. The Oncomine TCR Beta short-read assay generated sequence data from the DNA of cultured CD4+ T cells. MiXCR was run by TCRdb on the PCR reads, yielding one entry per CDR3 protein. The sample consists of just under 20,000 distinct CDR3 sequences, about 42% of them appearing once. This record belongs to a study of vaccination and CD4 T cells after COVID-19. Broader study findings: The rise in median SARS-CoV-2-reactive clonotypes, from roughly 22 to 38, was not significant.

The J gene is TRBJ1-2, the V gene TRBV20-1; TRBD1 might be the D (5 bases). The sequence derives from a human donor who received a COVID-19 vaccine. Sequenced material: CD4+ T cells from blood, cultured in vitro, taken before SARS-CoV-2 vaccination. CDR3 protein: CSAPLTEAGGYTF. In DNA, the CDR3 is TGCAGTGCTCCACTGACAGAGGCGGGTGGCTACACCTTC.